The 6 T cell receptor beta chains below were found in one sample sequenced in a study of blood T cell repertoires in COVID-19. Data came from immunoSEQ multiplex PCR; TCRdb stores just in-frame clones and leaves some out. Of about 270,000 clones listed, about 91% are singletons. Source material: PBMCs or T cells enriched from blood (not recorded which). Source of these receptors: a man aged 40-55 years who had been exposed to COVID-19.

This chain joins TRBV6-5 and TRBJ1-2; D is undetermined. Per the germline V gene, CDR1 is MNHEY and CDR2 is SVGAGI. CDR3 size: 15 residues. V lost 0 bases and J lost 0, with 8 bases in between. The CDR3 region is CASSYSLRTNYGYTF. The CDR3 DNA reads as TGTGCCAGCAGTTACTCGCTGAGGACTAACTATGGCTACACCTTC.

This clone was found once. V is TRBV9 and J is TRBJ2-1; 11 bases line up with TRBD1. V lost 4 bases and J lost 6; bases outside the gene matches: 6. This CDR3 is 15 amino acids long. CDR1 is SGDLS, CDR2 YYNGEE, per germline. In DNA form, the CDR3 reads TGTGCCAGCAGCCCGGAGGGACAGGGGGTCAATGAGCAGTTCTTC. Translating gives CASSPEGQGVNEQFF.

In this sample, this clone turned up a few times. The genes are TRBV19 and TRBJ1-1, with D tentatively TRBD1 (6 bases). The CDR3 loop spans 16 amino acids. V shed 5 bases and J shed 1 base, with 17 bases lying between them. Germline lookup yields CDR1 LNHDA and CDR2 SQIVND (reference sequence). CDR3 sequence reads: CASSAQGTRPNTEAFF. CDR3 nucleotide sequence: TGTGCCAGTAGTGCGCAGGGGACACGACCGAACACTGAAGCTTTCTTT. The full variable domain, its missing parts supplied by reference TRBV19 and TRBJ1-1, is DGGITQSPKYLFRKEGQNVTLSCEQNLNHDAMYWYRQDPGQGLRLIYYSQIVNDFQKGDIAEGYSVSREKKESFPLTVTSAQKNPTAFYLCASSAQGTRPNTEAFFGQGTRLTVV.

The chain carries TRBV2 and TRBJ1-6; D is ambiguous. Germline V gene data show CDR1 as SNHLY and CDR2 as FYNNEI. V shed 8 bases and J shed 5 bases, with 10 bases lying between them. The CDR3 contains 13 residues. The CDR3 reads CASLRENNSPLHF. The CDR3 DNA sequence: TGTGCCAGCCTTCGGGAAAATAATTCACCCCTCCACTTT. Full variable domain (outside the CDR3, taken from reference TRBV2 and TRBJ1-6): EPEVTQTPSHQVTQMGQEVILRCVPISNHLYFYWYRQILGQKVEFLVSFYNNEISEKSEIFDDQFSVERPDGSNFTLKIRSTKLEDSAMYFCASLRENNSPLHFGNGTRLTVT.

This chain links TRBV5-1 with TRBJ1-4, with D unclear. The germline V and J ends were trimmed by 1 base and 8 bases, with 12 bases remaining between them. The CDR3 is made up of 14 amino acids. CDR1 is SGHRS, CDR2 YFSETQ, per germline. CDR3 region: CASSLNPEGEKLFF. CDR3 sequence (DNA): TGCGCCAGCAGCTTGAATCCCGAGGGCGAAAAACTGTTTTTT.

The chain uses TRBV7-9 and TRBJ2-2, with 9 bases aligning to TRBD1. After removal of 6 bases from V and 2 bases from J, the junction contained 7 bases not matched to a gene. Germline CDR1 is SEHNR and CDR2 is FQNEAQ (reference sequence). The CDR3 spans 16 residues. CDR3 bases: TGTGCCAGCAGGGAAACAGGGGGCGCAAACACCGGGGAGCTGTTTTTT. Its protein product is CASRETGGANTGELFF. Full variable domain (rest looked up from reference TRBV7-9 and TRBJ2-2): DTGVSQNPRHKITKRGQNVTFRCDPISEHNRLYWYRQTLGQGPEFLTYFQNEAQLEKSRLLSDRFSAERPKGSFSTLEIQRTEQGDSAMYLCASRETGGANTGELFFGEGSRLTVL.